This T cell receptor beta chain was profiled in a study of shared clonotypes between healthy human individuals. Findings and caveats of the study: Incompleteness in sorted-subset sequencing, despite large depth, was shown by rarefaction. Researchers found naive subsets generally carried larger estimated richness than memory subsets.

This clone came up a few times. Its antigen is undetermined. CDR3 length equals 14 residues. In germline, CDR1 is SNHLY, CDR2 FYNNEI. The germline V and J ends were trimmed by 3 bases and 3 bases, with 10 bases remaining between them. Once extracted for a subset, genomic DNA was divided evenly among several immunoSEQ plates. Libraries were prepared by immunoSEQ multiplex PCR; TCRdb keeps only in-frame clonotypes and omits some of them. The data show roughly 2,300,000 clones, around 93% seen once. The chain employs TRBV2 and TRBJ2-3; D remains unclear. Sequenced material: naive CD4+ T cells from PBMCs. Regarding subset: CD45RA+ positively selected. This TCR was recovered from a man aged 18 to 29 in good health. Some clones in this sample may be carry-over from other donors' samples. The CDR3 region is CASSDLVRTDTQYF. CDR3 in DNA: TGTGCCAGCAGTGACCTGGTGCGGACAGATACGCAGTATTTT.